The entry that follows covers one T cell receptor (beta chain) sequence. Its antigen is not known. This sample stems from a study of T cells in localized non-small cell lung cancer. Study-level results: Adjacent lung had a median around 60 of the 100 largest tumor clones. The greatest T cell clonality was found in uninvolved adjacent lung (higher than in tumor). Elevated circulating T cell density in blood was associated with longer overall survival. Without multi-region sequencing, intratumor heterogeneity could not be excluded.

Trimming stripped 2 bases from V and 10 bases from J, with 13 bases between. In germline, CDR1 is SGHTS, CDR2 YDEGEE. The CDR3 extends over 13 amino acids. Clones were read by immunoSEQ multiplex PCR, and TCRdb kept only the in-frame ones, dropping some. The sample consists of some 49,000 clones, about four fifths of them appearing once. The receptor comes from a man aged 40 to 75 with stage III lung adenocarcinoma. V and J are TRBV5-8 and TRBJ2-1; TRBD1 might be the D (5 bases). This sample comprised peripheral blood mononuclear cells, obtained before any cancer treatment. The CDR3 nucleotides read TGTGCCAGCAGCTTATGGGGCCCAGAAGAGCAGTTCTTC. Encoded protein: CASSLWGPEEQFF.